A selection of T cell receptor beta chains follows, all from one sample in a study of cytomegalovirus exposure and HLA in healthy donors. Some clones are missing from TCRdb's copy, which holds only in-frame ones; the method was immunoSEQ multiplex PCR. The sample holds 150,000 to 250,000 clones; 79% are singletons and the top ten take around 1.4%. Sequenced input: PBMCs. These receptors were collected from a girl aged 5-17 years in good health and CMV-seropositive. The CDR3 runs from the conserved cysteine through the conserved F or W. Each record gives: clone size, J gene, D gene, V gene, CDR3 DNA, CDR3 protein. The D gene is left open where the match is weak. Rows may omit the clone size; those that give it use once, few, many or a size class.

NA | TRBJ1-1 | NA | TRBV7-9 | TGTGCCAGCAGCTCCACGGGCACTGAAGCTTTCTTT | CASSSTGTEAFF
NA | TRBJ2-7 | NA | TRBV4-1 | TGCGCCAGCAGCCAAGCGATGGGCTCTTCCTCCTACGAGCAGTACTTC | CASSQAMGSSSYEQYF
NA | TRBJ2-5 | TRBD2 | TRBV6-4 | TGTGCCAGCAGTCCTGGACTAGTGGCGGGGGAGACCCAGTACTTC | CASSPGLVAGETQYF
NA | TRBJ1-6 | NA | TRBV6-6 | TGTGCCAGCACCTGGGCAGGGATTGACTCACCCCTCCACTTT | CASTWAGIDSPLHF
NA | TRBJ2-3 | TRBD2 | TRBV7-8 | TGTGCCAGCAGCTTAAAGCCAGCGGGGGGGCTTGCGCGCACAGATACGCAGTATTTT | CASSLKPAGGLARTDTQYF
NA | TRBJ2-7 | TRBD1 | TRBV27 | TGTGCCAGCGGAGGGACAGGCTCCTACGAGCAGTACTTC | CASGGTGSYEQYF
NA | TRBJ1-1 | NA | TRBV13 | TGTGCCAGCAGCTCCGAGTACACTGAAGCTTTCTTT | CASSSEYTEAFF
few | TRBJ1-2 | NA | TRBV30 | TGTGCCTGGAGTGTACGGAAAGGGGGGGTTTCAAACTCTGGCTACACCTTC | CAWSVRKGGVSNSGYTF
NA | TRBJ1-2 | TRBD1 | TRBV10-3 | TGTGCCATCGGATCAGGGGGGATGGCAGCTAACTATGGCTACACCTTC | CAIGSGGMAANYGYTF
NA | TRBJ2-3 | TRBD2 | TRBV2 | TGTGCCAGCAAAGGCGGGGGGCCAGATACGCAGTATTTT | CASKGGGPDTQYF
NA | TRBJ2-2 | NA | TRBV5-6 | TGTGCCAGCAGCCCCCTAATACCAGGAGAGCTGTTTTTT | CASSPLIPGELFF
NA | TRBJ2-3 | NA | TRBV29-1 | TGCAGCAGCCCTAGTGGCGAGACAGATACGCAGTATTTT | CSSPSGETDTQYF
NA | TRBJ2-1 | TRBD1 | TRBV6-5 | TGTGCCAGTAGACAGGGGGCCTACAATGAGCAGTTCTTC | CASRQGAYNEQFF
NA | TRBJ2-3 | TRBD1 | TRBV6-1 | TGTGCCAGCAGTGAAGGGACAGGGGGCTTAGATACGCAGTATTTT | CASSEGTGGLDTQYF
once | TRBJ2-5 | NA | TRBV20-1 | TGCAGTGCTACCGCAGACAGGACTGAGTACTTC | CSATADRTEYF
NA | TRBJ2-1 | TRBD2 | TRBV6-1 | TGTGCCAGCGGACTAGCGGGGGCCCGTAATGAGCAGTTCTTC | CASGLAGARNEQFF
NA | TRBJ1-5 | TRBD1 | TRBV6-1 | TGTGCCAGCAGTTCCGGGACAGGGTACAATCAGCCCCAGCATTTT | CASSSGTGYNQPQHF
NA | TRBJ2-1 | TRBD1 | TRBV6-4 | TGTGCCAGCAGTAAGGGACAGGATAATGTTTACAATGAGCAGTTCTTC | CASSKGQDNVYNEQFF
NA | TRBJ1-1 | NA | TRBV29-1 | TGCAGCGTTGAACACGAGGCTGAAGCTTTCTTT | CSVEHEAEAFF
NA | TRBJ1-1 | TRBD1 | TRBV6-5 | TGTGCCAGCAGTGGGAGTAACAGGGGAACTGAAGCTTTCTTT | CASSGSNRGTEAFF
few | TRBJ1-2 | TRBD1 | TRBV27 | TGTGCCAGCAGTTTTCGGGACAGGGGGCGGTGGTATGGCTACACCTTC | CASSFRDRGRWYGYTF
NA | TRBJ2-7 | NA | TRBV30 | TGTGCCTGGAGTTCAGGCACTCCCTACGAGCAGTACTTC | CAWSSGTPYEQYF
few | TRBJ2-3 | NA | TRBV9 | TGTGCCAGCAAGAAAGACAGCGACAGCACGGATACGCAGTATTTT | CASKKDSDSTDTQYF
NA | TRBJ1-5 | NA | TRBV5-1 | TGCGCCAGCACCTTGGACGGGGAGAGCAATCAGCCCCAGCATTTT | CASTLDGESNQPQHF
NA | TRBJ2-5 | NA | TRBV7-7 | TGTGCCAGCAGCTTAGAGAGTAGCGAGACCCAGTACTTC | CASSLESSETQYF
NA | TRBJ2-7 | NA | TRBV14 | TGTGCCAGCAGCCAAGATTCCCGAGGGCCGAGGGACGAGCAGTACTTC | CASSQDSRGPRDEQYF
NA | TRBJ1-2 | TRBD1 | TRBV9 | TGTGCCAGCAGCGTCGGGACAGGGGGCTCTGGCTACACCTTC | CASSVGTGGSGYTF
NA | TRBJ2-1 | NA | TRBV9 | TGTGCCAGCAGCGTAGACAGGGCCCCCTCTTACAATGAGCAGTTCTTC | CASSVDRAPSYNEQFF
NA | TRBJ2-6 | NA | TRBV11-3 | TGTGCCAGCAGCCGCTGGGCATCTGGGGCCAACGTCCTGACTTTC | CASSRWASGANVLTF
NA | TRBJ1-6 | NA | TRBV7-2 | TGTGCCAGCAGCGAACCTGGGCAGGTGAACTCCTATAATTCACCCCTCCACTTT | CASSEPGQVNSYNSPLHF
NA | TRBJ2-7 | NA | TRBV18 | TGTGCCAGCTCACCAAGGGGCCGGGACACCTACGAGCAGTACTTC | CASSPRGRDTYEQYF
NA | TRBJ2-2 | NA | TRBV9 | TGTGCCAGCAGCGTAGGGCTGACCGGGGAGCTGTTTTTT | CASSVGLTGELFF
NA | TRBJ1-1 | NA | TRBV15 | TGTGCCACCAGCAGAGGGAGGGATGAAGCTTTCTTT | CATSRGRDEAFF
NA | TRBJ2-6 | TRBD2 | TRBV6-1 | TGTGCCAGCAGTGCCGCGGGGGTCCGCTCTGGGGCCAACGTCCTGACTTTC | CASSAAGVRSGANVLTF
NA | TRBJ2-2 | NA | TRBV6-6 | TGTGCCGGCTCGGGGCAGCGGGACACCGGGGAGCTGTTTTTT | CAGSGQRDTGELFF
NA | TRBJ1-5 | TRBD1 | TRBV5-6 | TGTGCCAGCAGCTTGGCCGGGACAGGGTTCGACCAGCCCCAGCATTTT | CASSLAGTGFDQPQHF
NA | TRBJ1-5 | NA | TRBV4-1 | TGCGCCAGCAGCCAAGGGGGCGATCAGCCCCAGCATTTT | CASSQGGDQPQHF